Below, 9 T cell receptor beta chains from the same sample are listed, as sequenced in a study of beta chain features in type 1 diabetes. Expressed TCRB transcripts were sequenced after all isolated RNA was converted to cDNA. Clones were sequenced by immunoSEQ multiplex PCR, and TCRdb holds only the in-frame ones, with some missing. The sample comprises 250,000 to 350,000 clones, approximately 10% of which are singletons, and about 0.015% rests with the top ten. Specimen: naive CD4+ T cells from blood. All receptors come from a woman in her 30s in good health.

Only a few counts were recorded for this clone. This chain connects TRBV4-3 to TRBJ1-4; TRBD1 might be the D (5 bases). The germline CDR1 and CDR2 sequences are LGHNA and YSLEER. Between the trimmed V and J ends, which lost 1 base and 14 bases, there was a span of 29 bases. This CDR3 has 18 residues. CDR3: CASSQGTSRRVPLEWLFF. Here the CDR3 DNA reads TGCGCCAGCAGCCAAGGAACATCCCGCAGGGTTCCCCTGGAATGGCTGTTTTTT.

This clone has a handful of counts. The V call is TRBV9, the J call TRBJ1-2; no definite D call. The CDR3 has 15 amino acids. V lost 0 bases to trimming and J lost 1 base, with 10 bases between them. The germline gives CDR1 SGDLS, CDR2 YYNGEE. CDR3 sequence (DNA): TGTGCCAGCAGCGTAGCTCCAGGCGTTAACTATGGCTACACCTTC. Residues: CASSVAPGVNYGYTF. The full variable domain, rest sourced from reference TRBV9 and TRBJ1-2, is DSGVTQTPKHLITATGQRVTLRCSPRSGDLSVYWYQQSLDQGLQFLIQYYNGEERAKGNILERFSAQQFPDLHSELNLSSLELGDSALYFCASSVAPGVNYGYTFGSGTRLTVV.

In this sample, this clone turned up a few times. The chain uses TRBV10-3 and TRBJ1-2; a weak D match, TRBD1 (5 bases). The CDR3 loop spans 14 amino acids. Germline CDR1 and CDR2: ENHRY and SYGVKD. V lost 4 bases to trimming and J lost 4 bases, with 13 bases between them. CDR3 protein: CAISAGGAPYGYTF. The CDR3 DNA is TGTGCCATCAGTGCGGGAGGGGCGCCCTATGGCTACACCTTC.

The rearrangement uses TRBV7-9 and TRBJ2-7; D may be TRBD2 (5 bases). CDR1 and CDR2 (germline): SEHNR, FQNEAQ (reference sequence). This CDR3 contains 12 residues. Trimming removed 7 bases from V and 6 bases from J, with 13 bases in between. CDR3 DNA sequence: TGTGCCAGCAACACCGGGGTTTCCGAGCAGTACTTC. This encodes CASNTGVSEQYF. Full variable domain (missing parts from reference TRBV7-9 and TRBJ2-7): DTGVSQNPRHKITKRGQNVTFRCDPISEHNRLYWYRQTLGQGPEFLTYFQNEAQLEKSRLLSDRFSAERPKGSFSTLEIQRTEQGDSAMYLCASNTGVSEQYFGPGTRLTVT.

This clone appeared a few times. The chain combines TRBV29-1 with TRBJ1-1, with 10 bases identical to TRBD1. V was pared by 4 bases and J by 6 bases, with 5 bases of the junction left unmatched. Germline V gene lookup returns CDR1 SQVTM and CDR2 ANQGSEA. This CDR3 spans 13 amino acids. CDR3 sequence reads: CSVAGQGYAEAFF. CDR3 coding DNA: TGCAGCGTTGCGGGACAGGGGTACGCTGAAGCTTTCTTT.

J is TRBJ2-7 and V is TRBV30, with 12 bases fitting TRBD2. Germline-derived CDR1 and CDR2 are GTSNPN and SVGIG (reference sequence). V trimming: 4 bases; J trimming: 0 bases; junction bases outside the gene matches: 10. The CDR3 is made up of 17 amino acids. The DNA of the CDR3 is TGTGCCTGGACCTCGTGGGGACTAGCGGGCACCTCCTACGAGCAGTACTTC. This sequence encodes CAWTSWGLAGTSYEQYF.

Only a few counts were recorded for this clone. The gene calls are TRBV5-1 and TRBJ2-2, with D possibly matching TRBD1 (7 bases). CDR1 is SGHRS and CDR2 is YFSETQ in the germline V gene. There are 15 residues in the CDR3. With 4 bases removed from V and 4 bases from J, the gap between germline ends came to 14 bases. The CDR3: CASSTRQGGTGELFF. The CDR3 bases are TGCGCCAGCAGCACAAGACAGGGAGGCACCGGGGAGCTGTTTTTT.

This clone was counted only a few times. CDR3 residues: CASTSREGLLETQYF. The CDR3 region has the DNA TGTGCCAGTACGTCGCGGGAGGGCCTCTTAGAGACCCAGTACTTC. V and J are TRBV9 and TRBJ2-5, with 9 nucleotides matching TRBD2. CDR3 length equals 15 residues. CDR1 and CDR2 (germline): SGDLS, YYNGEE. J lost 4 bases, V lost 8 bases, and 12 bases had no gene match.

In this sample, this clone turned up a few times. The chain links TRBV15 to TRBJ1-5; D unresolved. The CDR3 length is 14 residues. CDR1 is LNHNV, CDR2 YYDKDF, per germline (reference sequence). Trimming took off 7 bases at V and 6 bases at J, with 16 bases between the two ends. CDR3 amino acids: CATKQRMTVQPQHF. The CDR3 DNA is TGTGCCACCAAGCAGAGGATGACGGTTCAGCCCCAGCATTTT.